The clone carrying this T cell receptor (beta chain) was recorded at least ten times. Antigen: not known. As handled by the study authors: Differences in CDR3 between clinicopathological groups were drawn on to build a classifier intended to discriminate distant-metastatic papillary thyroid cancer patients. TCRdb re-analyzed the PCR reads through MiXCR. None of the V and J calls come from the authors' own analysis; TCRdb made them. Of over 70,000 clones in the sample, around 18% are singletons; the top ten hold roughly 13%. This specimen comes from a study of metastatic and nonmetastatic thyroid tumors. Study in general: Repertoires were compared across blood and tumor or nodule tissue from malignant and benign thyroid patients.

Looked up from germline, CDR1 is DFQATT and CDR2 is SNEGSKA (reference sequence). The CDR3 is 13 amino acids. V shed 5 bases, J shed 0 bases, and the junction held 3 bases outside the gene matches. The entire patient cohort was treatment-naive prior to thyroid surgery. The study's findings and limits: Benign nodules reportedly had significantly lower TCR beta diversity than malignant thyroid tumors in blood and tumor.

The sample comprised blood. J is TRBJ1-2 and V is TRBV20-1; 7 bases are a match to TRBD1. The TCR originated in a female donor with papillary thyroid cancer or a benign thyroid nodule (not recorded which). Some clones in this sample may be carry-over from other donors' samples. The CDR3 coding sequence is TGCAGTGCTCCGGGACAGCCTAACTATGGCTACACCTTC. Protein product: CSAPGQPNYGYTF.